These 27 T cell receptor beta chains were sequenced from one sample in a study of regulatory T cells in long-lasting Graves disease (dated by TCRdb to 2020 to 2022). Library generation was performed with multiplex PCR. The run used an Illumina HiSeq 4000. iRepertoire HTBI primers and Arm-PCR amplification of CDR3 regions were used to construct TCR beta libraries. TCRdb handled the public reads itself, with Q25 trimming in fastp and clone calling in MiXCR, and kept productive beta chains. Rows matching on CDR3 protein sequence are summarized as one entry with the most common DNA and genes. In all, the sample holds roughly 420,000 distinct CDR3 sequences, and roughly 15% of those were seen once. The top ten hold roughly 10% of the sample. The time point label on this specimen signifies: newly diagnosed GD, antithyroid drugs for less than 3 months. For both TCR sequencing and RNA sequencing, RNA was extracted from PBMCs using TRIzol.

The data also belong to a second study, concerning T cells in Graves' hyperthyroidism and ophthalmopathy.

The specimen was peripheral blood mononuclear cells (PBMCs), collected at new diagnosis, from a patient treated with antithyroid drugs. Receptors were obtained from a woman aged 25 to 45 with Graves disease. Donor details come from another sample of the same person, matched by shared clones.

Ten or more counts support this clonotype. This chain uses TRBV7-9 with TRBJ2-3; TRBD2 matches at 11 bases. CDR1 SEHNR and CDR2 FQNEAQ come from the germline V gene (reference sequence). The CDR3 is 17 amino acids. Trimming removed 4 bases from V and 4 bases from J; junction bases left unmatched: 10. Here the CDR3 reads CASSSGKTSGSSDTQYF. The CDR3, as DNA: TGTGCCAGCAGCTCCGGTAAAACTAGCGGGAGCTCAGATACGCAGTATTTT.

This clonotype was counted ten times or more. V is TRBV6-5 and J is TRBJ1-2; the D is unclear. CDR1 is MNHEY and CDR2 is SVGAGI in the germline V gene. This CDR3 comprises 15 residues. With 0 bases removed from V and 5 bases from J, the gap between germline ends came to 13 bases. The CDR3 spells CASSYSRFSEYGYTF. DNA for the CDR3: TGTGCCAGCAGTTACTCGAGATTCTCGGAGTATGGCTACACCTTC.

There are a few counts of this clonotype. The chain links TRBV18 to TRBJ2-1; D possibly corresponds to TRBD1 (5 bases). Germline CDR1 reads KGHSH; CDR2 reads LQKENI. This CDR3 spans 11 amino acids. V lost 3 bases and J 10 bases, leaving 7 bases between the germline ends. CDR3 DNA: TGTGCCAGCTCACCCGACAGAGAGCAGTTCTTC. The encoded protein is CASSPDREQFF.

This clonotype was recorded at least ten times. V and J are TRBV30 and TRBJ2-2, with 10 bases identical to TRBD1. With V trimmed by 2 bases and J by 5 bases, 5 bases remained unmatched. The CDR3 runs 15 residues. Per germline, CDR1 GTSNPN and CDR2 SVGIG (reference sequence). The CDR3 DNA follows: TGTGCCTGGAGTAGGACAGGGGGATTTACCGGGGAGCTGTTTTTT. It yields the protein CAWSRTGGFTGELFF.

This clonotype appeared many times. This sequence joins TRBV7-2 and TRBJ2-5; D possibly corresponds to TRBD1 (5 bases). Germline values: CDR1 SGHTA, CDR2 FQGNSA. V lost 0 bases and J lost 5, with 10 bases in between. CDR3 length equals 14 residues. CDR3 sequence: CASSLALGQETQYF. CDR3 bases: TGTGCCAGCAGCTTAGCTCTGGGGCAGGAGACCCAGTACTTC.

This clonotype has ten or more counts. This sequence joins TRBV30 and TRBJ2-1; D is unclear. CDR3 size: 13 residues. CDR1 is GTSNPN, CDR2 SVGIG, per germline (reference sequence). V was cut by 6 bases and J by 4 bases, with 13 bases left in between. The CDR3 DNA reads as TGTGCCTGCTCGGCGTGGCTATACAATGAGCAGTTCTTC. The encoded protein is CACSAWLYNEQFF.

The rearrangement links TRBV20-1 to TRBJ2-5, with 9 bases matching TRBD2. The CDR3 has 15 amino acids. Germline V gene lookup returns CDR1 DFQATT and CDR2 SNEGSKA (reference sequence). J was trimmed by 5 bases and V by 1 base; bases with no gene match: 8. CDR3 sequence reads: CSARGVREGRETQYF. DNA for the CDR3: TGCAGTGCTAGAGGAGTGCGGGAGGGTAGGGAGACCCAGTACTTC.

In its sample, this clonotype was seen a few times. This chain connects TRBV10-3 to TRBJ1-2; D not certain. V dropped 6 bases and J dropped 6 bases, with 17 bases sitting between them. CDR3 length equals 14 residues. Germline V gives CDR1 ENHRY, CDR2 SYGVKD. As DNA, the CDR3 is TGTGCCATCAGGAGCACCGGTGGTGCGGATGGCTACACCTTC. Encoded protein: CAIRSTGGADGYTF.

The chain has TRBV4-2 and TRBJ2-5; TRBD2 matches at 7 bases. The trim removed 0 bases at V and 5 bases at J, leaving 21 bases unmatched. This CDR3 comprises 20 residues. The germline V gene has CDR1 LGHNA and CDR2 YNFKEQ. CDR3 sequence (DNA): TGTGCCAGCAGCCAAGAAGTTTTGACGGGGCTGGCGGGAGATCTTGAGACCCAGTACTTC. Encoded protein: CASSQEVLTGLAGDLETQYF.

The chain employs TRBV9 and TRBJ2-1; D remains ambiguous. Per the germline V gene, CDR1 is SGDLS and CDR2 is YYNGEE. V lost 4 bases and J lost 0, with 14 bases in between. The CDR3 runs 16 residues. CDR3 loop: CASSPDTFSSYNEQFF. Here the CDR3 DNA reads TGTGCCAGCAGCCCAGACACCTTTTCCTCCTACAATGAGCAGTTCTTC.

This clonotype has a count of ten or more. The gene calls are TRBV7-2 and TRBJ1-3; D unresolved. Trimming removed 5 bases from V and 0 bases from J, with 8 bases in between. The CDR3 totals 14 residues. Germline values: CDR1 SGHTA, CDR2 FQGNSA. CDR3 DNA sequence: TGTGCCAGCAGCGATACAGTCTCTGGAAACACCATATATTTT. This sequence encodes CASSDTVSGNTIYF. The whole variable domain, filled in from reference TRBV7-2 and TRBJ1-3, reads GAGVSQSPSNKVTEKGKDVELRCDPISGHTALYWYRQSLGQGLEFLIYFQGNSAPDKSGLPSDRFSAERTGGSVSTLTIQRTQQEDSAVYLCASSDTVSGNTIYFGEGSWLTVV.

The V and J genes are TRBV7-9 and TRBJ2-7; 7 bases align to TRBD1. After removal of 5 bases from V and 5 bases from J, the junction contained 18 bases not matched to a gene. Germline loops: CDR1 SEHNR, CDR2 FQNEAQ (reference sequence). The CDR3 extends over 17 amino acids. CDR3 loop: CASSHLEGGIVKDEQYF. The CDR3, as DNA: TGTGCCAGCAGCCACCTTGAAGGGGGCATCGTAAAGGACGAGCAGTACTTC.

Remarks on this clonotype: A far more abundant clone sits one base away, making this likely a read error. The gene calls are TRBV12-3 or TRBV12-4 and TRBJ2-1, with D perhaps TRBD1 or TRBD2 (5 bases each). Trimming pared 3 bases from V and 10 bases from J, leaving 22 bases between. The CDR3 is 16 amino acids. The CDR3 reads CASSLGQRLVGTEQFF. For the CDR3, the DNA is TGTGCCAGCAGTTTGGGGCAGAGGTTAGTGGGGACCGAGCAGTTCTTC.

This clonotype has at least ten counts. The CDR3 region has the DNA TGTGCCAGCAGACTAAAGCGGGAATCCTACGAGCAGTACTTC. Translated, it gives CASRLKRESYEQYF. V usage is TRBV6-1 and J usage is TRBJ2-7; 7 bases map to TRBD2. CDR3 length: 14 residues. CDR1 and CDR2 (germline): MNHNS, SASEGT. The V segment lost 6 bases and the J segment 1 base; nucleotides outside the gene matches: 6.

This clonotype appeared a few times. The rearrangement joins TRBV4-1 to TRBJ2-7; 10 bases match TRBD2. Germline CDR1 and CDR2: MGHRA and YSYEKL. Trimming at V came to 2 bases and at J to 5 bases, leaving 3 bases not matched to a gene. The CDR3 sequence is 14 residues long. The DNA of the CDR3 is TGCGCCAGCAGCCAATGGCTAGCGGGAGACGAGCAGTACTTC. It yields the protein CASSQWLAGDEQYF.

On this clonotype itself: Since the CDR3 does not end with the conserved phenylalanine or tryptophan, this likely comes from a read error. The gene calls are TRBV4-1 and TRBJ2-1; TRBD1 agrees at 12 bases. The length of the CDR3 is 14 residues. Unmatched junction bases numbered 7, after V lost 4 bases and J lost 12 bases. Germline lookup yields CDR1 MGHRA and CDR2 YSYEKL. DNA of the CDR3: TGCGCCAGCAGCCCTGCCGGGACAGGGGGCAGGCAGTTCCTC. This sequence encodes CASSPAGTGGRQFL.

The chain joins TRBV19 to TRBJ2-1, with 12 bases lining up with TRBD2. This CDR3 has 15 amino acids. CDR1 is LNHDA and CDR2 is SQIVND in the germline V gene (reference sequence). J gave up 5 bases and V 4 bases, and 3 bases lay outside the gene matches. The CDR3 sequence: CASSTSGRGNNEQFF. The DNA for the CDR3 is TGTGCCAGTAGTACTAGCGGGAGGGGGAACAATGAGCAGTTCTTC.

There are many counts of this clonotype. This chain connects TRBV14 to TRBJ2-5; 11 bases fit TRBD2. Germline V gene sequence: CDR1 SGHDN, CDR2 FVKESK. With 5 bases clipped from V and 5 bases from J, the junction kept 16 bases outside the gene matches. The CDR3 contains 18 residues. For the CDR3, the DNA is TGTGCCAGCAGCGCTCCCCACGGATCTAGCGGGAGGACGGAGACCCAGTACTTC. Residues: CASSAPHGSSGRTETQYF.

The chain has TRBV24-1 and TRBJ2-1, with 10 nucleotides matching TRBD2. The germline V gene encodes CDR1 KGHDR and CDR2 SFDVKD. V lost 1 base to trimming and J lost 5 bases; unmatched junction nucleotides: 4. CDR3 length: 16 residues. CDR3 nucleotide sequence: TGTGCCACCAGTGATTTTACCCTAGCGGGAGACAATGAGCAGTTCTTC. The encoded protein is CATSDFTLAGDNEQFF.

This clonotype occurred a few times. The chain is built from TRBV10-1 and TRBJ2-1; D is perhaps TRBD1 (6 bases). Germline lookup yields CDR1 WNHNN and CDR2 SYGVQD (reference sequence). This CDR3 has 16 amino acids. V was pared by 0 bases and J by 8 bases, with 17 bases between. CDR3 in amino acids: CASSESTGKGFDEQFF. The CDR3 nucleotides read TGCGCCAGCAGTGAGTCAACAGGGAAGGGCTTCGATGAGCAGTTCTTC.

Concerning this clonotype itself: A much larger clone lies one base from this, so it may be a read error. CDR3: CASSFPINRGLVSDEQYF. CDR3 DNA sequence: TGTGCCAGCAGTTTTCCGATTAACAGGGGGTTGGTTAGCGATGAGCAGTACTTC. This chain uses TRBV28 with TRBJ2-7; 8 bases map to TRBD1. Per germline, CDR1 MDHEN and CDR2 SYDVKM. V trimming: 3 bases; J trimming: 7 bases; junction bases outside the gene matches: 20. This CDR3 spans 18 amino acids. The variable domain in full, with the rest retrieved from reference TRBV28 and TRBJ2-7, is DVKVTQSSRYLVKRTGEKVFLECVQDMDHENMFWYRQDPGLGLRLIYFSYDVKMKEKGDIPEGYSVSREKKERFSLILESASTNQTSMYLCASSFPINRGLVSDEQYFGPGTRLTVT.

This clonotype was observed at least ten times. CDR3 sequence reads: CASSPRLAGAYNEQFF. DNA for the CDR3: TGTGCCAGCAGCCCGCGTCTAGCGGGAGCCTACAATGAGCAGTTCTTC. The chain uses TRBV7-8 and TRBJ2-1; 10 bases are a match to TRBD2. Germline assignment: CDR1 SGHVS and CDR2 FQNEAQ. V shed 5 bases and J 2 bases; nucleotides not matched to a gene: 6. This CDR3 contains 16 residues.

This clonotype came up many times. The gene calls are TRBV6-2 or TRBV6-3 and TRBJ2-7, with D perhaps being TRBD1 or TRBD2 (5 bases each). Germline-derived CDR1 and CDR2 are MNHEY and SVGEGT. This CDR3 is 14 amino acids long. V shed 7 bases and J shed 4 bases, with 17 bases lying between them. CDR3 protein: CASTKGPKAYEQYF. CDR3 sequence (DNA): TGTGCCAGCACTAAGGGACCGAAGGCGTACGAGCAGTACTTC.

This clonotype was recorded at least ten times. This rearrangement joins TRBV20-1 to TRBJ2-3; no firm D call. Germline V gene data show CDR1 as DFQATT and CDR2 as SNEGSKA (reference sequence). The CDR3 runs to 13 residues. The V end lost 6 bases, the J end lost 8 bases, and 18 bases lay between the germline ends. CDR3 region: CSARTSGPATQYF. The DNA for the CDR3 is TGCAGTGCCCGGACGTCTGGGCCTGCTACGCAGTATTTT.

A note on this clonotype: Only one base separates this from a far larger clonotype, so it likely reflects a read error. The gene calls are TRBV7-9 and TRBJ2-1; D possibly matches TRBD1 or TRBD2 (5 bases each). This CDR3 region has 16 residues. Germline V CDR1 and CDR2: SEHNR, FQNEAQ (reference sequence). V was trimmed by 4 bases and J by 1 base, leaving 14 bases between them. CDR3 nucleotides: TGTGCCAGCAGCTACCTGGGACCGATATCCTACAATGAGCAGTTCTTC. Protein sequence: CASSYLGPISYNEQFF. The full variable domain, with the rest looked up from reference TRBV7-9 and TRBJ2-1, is DTGVSQNPRHKITKRGQNVTFRCDPISEHNRLYWYRQTLGQGPEFLTYFQNEAQLEKSRLLSDRFSAERPKGSFSTLEIQRTEQGDSAMYLCASSYLGPISYNEQFFGPGTRLTVL.

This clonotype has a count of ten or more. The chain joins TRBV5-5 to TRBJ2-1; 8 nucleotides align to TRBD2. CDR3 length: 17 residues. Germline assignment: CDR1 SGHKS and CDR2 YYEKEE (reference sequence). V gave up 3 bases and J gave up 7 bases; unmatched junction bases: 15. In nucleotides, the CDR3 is TGTGCCAGCAGCTCATACGCCGGGACTAGTGGTGGGAATGAGCAGTTCTTC. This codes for CASSSYAGTSGGNEQFF. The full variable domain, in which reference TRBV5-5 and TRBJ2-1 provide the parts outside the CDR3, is DAGVTQSPTHLIKTRGQQVTLRCSPISGHKSVSWYQQVLGQGPQFIFQYYEKEERGRGNFPDRFSARQFPNYSSELNVNALLLGDSALYLCASSSYAGTSGGNEQFFGPGTRLTVL.

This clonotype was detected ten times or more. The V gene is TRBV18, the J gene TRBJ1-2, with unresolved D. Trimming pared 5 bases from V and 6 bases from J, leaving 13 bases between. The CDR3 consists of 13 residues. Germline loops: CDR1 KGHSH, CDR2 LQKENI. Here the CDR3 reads CASSGLKADGYTF. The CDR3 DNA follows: TGTGCCAGCTCAGGGTTGAAAGCGGATGGCTACACCTTC.